This T cell receptor beta chain was identified during a study of blood T cell repertoires in COVID-19. V shed 4 bases, J shed 4 bases, and the junction held 7 bases outside the gene matches. The CDR3 length is 15 residues. CDR1 is SGHTS, CDR2 YDEGEE, per germline. In the authors' methods: The assay estimated nucleated cells by amplifying reference gene primers. Clones were sequenced by immunoSEQ multiplex PCR, and TCRdb holds only the in-frame ones, with some missing. The V and J calls and clone size come from that table; D and trimming were worked out from the DNA. The profile covers some 300,000 clones, with 88% appearing a single time and around 2% taken by the ten largest.

The sequence was obtained from an older woman in a cohort exposed to, infected with or recovered from COVID-19 (not recorded which). This chain connects TRBV5-8 to TRBJ1-5; 8 bases line up with TRBD1. The specimen was PBMCs or T cells enriched from blood (not recorded which). The chain's CDR3 is CASSPGQGPNQPQHF. CDR3 bases: TGTGCCAGCAGCCCCGGACAGGGCCCGAATCAGCCCCAGCATTTT.